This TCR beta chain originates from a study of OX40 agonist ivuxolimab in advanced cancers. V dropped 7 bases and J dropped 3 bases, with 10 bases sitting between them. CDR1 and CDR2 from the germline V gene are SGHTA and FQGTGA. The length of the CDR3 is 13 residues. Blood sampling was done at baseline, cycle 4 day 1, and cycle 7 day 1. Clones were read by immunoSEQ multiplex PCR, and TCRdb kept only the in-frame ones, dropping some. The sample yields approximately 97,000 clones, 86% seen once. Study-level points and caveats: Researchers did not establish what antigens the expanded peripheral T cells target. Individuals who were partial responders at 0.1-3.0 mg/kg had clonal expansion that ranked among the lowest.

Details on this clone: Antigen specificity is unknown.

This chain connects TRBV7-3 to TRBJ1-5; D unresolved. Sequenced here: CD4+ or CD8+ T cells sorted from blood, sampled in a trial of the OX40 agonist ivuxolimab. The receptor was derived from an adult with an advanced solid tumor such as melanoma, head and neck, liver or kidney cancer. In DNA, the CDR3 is TGTGCCAGCATCCGACACTTCAATCAGCCCCAGCATTTT. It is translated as CASIRHFNQPQHF. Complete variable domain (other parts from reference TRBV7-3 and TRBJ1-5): GAGVSQTPSNKVTEKGKYVELRCDPISGHTALYWYRQSLGQGPEFLIYFQGTGAADDSGLPNDRFFAVRPEGSVSTLKIQRTERGDSAVYLCASIRHFNQPQHFGDGTRLSIL.